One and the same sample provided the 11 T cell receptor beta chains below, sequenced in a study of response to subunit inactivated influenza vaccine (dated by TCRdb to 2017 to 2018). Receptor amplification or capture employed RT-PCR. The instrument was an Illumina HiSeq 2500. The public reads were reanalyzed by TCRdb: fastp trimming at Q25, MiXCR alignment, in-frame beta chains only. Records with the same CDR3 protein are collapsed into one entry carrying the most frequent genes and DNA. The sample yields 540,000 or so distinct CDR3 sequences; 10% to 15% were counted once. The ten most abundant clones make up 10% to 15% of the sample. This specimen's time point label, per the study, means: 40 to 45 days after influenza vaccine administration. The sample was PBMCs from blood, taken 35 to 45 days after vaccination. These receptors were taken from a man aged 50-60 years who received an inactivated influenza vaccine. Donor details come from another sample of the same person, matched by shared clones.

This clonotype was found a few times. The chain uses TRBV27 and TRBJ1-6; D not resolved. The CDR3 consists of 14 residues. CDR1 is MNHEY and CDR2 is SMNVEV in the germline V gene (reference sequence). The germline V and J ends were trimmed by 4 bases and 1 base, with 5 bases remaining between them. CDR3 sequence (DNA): TGTGCCAGCAGTTGGAAGTCCTATAATTCACCCCTCCACTTT. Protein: CASSWKSYNSPLHF.

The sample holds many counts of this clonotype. This CDR3 is CASSLWARTDTQYF. The CDR3 DNA reads as TGTGCCAGCAGTTTATGGGCGAGAACTGATACGCAGTATTTT. The rearrangement joins TRBV27 to TRBJ2-3; D gene uncertain. Germline V gene data show CDR1 as MNHEY and CDR2 as SMNVEV (reference sequence). CDR3 length equals 14 residues. The ends were cut back, 1 base at V and 6 bases at J, with 11 bases in the middle.

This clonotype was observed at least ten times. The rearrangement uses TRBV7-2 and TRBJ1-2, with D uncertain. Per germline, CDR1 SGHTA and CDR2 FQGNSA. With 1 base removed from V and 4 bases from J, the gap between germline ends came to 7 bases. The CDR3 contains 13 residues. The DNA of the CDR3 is TGTGCCAGCAGCTTAGGGGCCCTCTATGGCTACACCTTC. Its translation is CASSLGALYGYTF.

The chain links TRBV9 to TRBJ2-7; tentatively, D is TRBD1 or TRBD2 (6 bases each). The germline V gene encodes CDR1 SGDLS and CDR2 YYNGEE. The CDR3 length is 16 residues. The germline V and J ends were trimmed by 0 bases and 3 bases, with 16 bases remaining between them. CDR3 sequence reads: CASSVAGRGAVYEQYF. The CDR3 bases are TGTGCCAGCAGCGTAGCTGGAAGGGGGGCCGTCTACGAGCAGTACTTC.

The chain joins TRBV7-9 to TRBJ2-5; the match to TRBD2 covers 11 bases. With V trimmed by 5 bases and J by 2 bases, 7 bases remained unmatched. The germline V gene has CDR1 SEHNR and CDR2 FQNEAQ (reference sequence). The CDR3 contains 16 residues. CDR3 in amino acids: CASSPSRLAGQETQYF. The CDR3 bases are TGTGCCAGCAGCCCCTCCCGACTAGCGGGACAAGAGACCCAGTACTTC.

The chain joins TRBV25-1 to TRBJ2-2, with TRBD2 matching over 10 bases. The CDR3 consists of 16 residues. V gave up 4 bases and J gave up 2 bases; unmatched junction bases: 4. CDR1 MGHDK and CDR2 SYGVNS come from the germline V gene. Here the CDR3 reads CASSALAGANTGELFF. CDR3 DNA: TGTGCCAGCAGTGCTCTAGCGGGAGCTAACACCGGGGAGCTGTTTTTT.

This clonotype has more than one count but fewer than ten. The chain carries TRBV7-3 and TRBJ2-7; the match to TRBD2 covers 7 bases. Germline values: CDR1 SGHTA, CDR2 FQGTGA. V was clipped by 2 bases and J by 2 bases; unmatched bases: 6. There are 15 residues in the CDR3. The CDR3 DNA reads TGTGCCAGCAGCTTATTCGCGGGAGCCGCCTACGAGCAGTACTTC. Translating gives CASSLFAGAAYEQYF.

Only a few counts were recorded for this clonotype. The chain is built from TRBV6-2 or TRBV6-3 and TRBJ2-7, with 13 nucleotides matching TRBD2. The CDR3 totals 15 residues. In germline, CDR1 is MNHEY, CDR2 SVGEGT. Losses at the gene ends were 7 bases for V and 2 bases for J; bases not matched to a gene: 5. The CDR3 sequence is CASTLGLAGPYEQYF. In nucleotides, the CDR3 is TGTGCCAGCACCCTGGGACTAGCGGGACCCTACGAGCAGTACTTC.

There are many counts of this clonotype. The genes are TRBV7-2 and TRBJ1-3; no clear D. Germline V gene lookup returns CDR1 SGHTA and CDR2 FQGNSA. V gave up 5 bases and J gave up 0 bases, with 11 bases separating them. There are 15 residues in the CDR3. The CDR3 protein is CASSLYYGSGNTIYF. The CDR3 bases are TGTGCCAGCAGCCTATACTACGGCTCTGGAAACACCATATATTTT.

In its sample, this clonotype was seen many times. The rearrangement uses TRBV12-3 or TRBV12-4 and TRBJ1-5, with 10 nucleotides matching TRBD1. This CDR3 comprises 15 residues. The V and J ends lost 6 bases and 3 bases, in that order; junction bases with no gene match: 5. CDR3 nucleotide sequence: TGTGCCAGCAGCCCGGGACAGGGGAACAATCAGCCCCAGCATTTT. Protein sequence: CASSPGQGNNQPQHF.

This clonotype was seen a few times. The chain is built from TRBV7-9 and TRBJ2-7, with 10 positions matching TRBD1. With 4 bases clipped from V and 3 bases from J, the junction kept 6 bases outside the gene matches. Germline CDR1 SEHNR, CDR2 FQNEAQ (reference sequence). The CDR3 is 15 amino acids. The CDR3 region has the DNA TGTGCCAGCAGCTCCGTCCGGGACAGGGGCTACGAGCAGTACTTC. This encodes CASSSVRDRGYEQYF. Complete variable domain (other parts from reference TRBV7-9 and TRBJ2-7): DTGVSQNPRHKITKRGQNVTFRCDPISEHNRLYWYRQTLGQGPEFLTYFQNEAQLEKSRLLSDRFSAERPKGSFSTLEIQRTEQGDSAMYLCASSSVRDRGYEQYFGPGTRLTVT.